The clone carrying this T cell receptor (beta chain) was counted at least ten times. Its antigen is still unknown. TCRdb re-analysed the 5' RACE reads in MiXCR, keeping a single row per CDR3 protein. The sample yields more than 6,500 distinct CDR3 sequences, more than 30% seen once. Study-level points and caveats: Tumor Treg TCRs overlapped most with tumor naive CD4+ cells.

This CDR3 spans 15 amino acids. Germline lookup yields CDR1 SNHLY and CDR2 FYNNEI. Trimming removed 4 bases from V and 3 bases from J; junction bases left unmatched: 6. The sample comprised tumor-infiltrating memory CD4+ T cells sorted from the breast tumor. As for subset: memory CD4+ T cells, CD4+CD45RO+CD25-. The receptor was isolated from a female donor with breast cancer. The rearrangement joins TRBV2 to TRBJ2-3; 8 bases are shared with TRBD2. CDR3: CASSVMGLVTDTQYF. CDR3 nucleotides: TGTGCCAGCAGTGTCATGGGACTAGTTACAGATACGCAGTATTTT.